This is a list of T cell receptor beta chains from one sample in a study of blood T cell repertoires in COVID-19. Profiling relied on immunoSEQ multiplex PCR, and the TCRdb table lists in-frame clones only, not all of them. The sample consists of around 220,000 clones, 82% of them appearing once. Sequencing input: peripheral blood. The origin of the receptors is a woman aged 80 or over with COVID-19, enrolled during active disease. Both conserved end residues are part of each CDR3. D genes are given only for firm matches. The size of a clone is reported for some rows only, either as once, few or many, or as a class for expanded clones.

d_call | j_call | v_call | clone_size | cdr3_aa | cdr3_nt
TRBD2 | TRBJ2-3 | TRBV7-9 | - | CASSPLSSGSTDTQYF | TGTGCCAGCAGCCCGTTGTCTAGCGGGAGCACAGATACGCAGTATTTT
TRBD1 | TRBJ1-2 | TRBV5-1 | - | CASSLDTGGADGYTF | TGCGCCAGCAGCTTGGATACAGGGGGCGCGGATGGCTACACCTTC
- | TRBJ1-2 | TRBV6-4 | - | CASRDRKGKKYGYTF | TGTGCCAGCAGGGACCGGAAGGGGAAGAAATATGGCTACACCTTC
- | TRBJ2-3 | TRBV15 | - | CATSRDRYPDTQYF | TGTGCCACCAGCAGAGACAGGTACCCAGATACGCAGTATTTT
TRBD2 | TRBJ2-7 | TRBV27 | once | CASSIGTSGTYEQYF | TGTGCCAGCAGTATCGGGACTAGCGGGACCTACGAGCAGTACTTC
TRBD2 | TRBJ2-1 | TRBV18 | - | CASSPPSSGRAYNEQFF | TGTGCCAGCTCACCACCCTCCAGCGGGAGGGCCTACAATGAGCAGTTCTTC
TRBD1 | TRBJ1-5 | TRBV19 | - | CASSFQGAIQPQHF | TGTGCCAGTAGTTTTCAGGGGGCGATTCAGCCCCAGCATTTT
- | TRBJ2-3 | TRBV7-2 | - | CASSADRSTDTQYF | TGTGCCAGCAGCGCAGACAGAAGCACAGATACGCAGTATTTT
- | TRBJ1-5 | TRBV7-2 | - | CASSLGRGNQPQHF | TGTGCCAGCAGCTTGGGCAGGGGCAATCAGCCCCAGCATTTT
- | TRBJ2-1 | TRBV11-2 | - | CASSLEGGANNEQFF | TGTGCCAGCAGCTTAGAAGGCGGAGCTAACAATGAGCAGTTCTTC
TRBD1 | TRBJ1-5 | TRBV6-2/TRBV6-3 | - | CASSWTGAQPQHF | TGTGCCAGCAGCTGGACAGGGGCTCAGCCCCAGCATTTT
TRBD1 | TRBJ2-2 | TRBV7-3 | - | CASRSAGTANTGELFF | TGTGCCAGCAGATCAGCCGGGACAGCGAACACCGGGGAGCTGTTTTTT
TRBD2 | TRBJ2-3 | TRBV29-1 | - | CSVSWASGGPDTQYF | TGCAGCGTCTCCTGGGCTAGCGGGGGCCCAGATACGCAGTATTTT
TRBD1 | TRBJ2-7 | TRBV18 | - | CASSPSGDRIHEQYF | TGTGCCAGCTCACCATCTGGGGACAGGATCCACGAGCAGTACTTC
TRBD1 | TRBJ2-3 | TRBV5-1 | - | CASSLAGQGAGDTQYF | TGCGCCAGCAGCTTGGCCGGGCAGGGGGCAGGGGATACGCAGTATTTT
TRBD2 | TRBJ2-3 | TRBV3-1/TRBV3-2 | - | CASSQGSAGGPGTQYF | TGTGCCAGCAGCCAAGGGTCAGCGGGAGGGCCTGGAACGCAGTATTTT
- | TRBJ1-5 | TRBV7-8 | - | CASSLGSWDQPQHF | TGTGCCAGCAGCTTAGGTAGCTGGGATCAGCCCCAGCATTTT
- | TRBJ1-1 | TRBV6-2/TRBV6-3 | - | CASSAPKGFGGHTEAFF | TGTGCCAGCAGTGCTCCCAAAGGTTTCGGAGGTCACACTGAAGCTTTCTTT
- | TRBJ2-7 | TRBV6-6 | - | CAAGGGPYEQYF | TGTGCCGCTGGGGGCGGCCCCTACGAGCAGTACTTC
TRBD1 | TRBJ1-4 | TRBV4-2 | once | CASSQRQGLLFF | TGTGCCAGCAGCCAACGACAGGGTTTACTGTTTTTT
- | TRBJ1-4 | TRBV30 | - | CAWTRGFNEKLFF | TGTGCCTGGACAAGGGGGTTTAATGAAAAACTGTTTTTT
- | TRBJ1-2 | TRBV6-5 | - | CASRPSTGSYGYTF | TGTGCCAGCAGGCCTTCGACAGGTTCCTATGGCTACACCTTC
TRBD2 | TRBJ2-1 | TRBV19 | once | CASSQTSGSPYNEQFF | TGTGCCAGTAGTCAAACTAGCGGGAGTCCTTACAATGAGCAGTTCTTC
TRBD1 | TRBJ2-7 | TRBV12-3/TRBV12-4 | - | CASTLDRGEQYF | TGTGCCAGCACCCTAGACAGGGGCGAGCAGTACTTC
- | TRBJ1-1 | TRBV18 | - | CASSDSVNTEAFF | TGTGCCAGCTCTGACAGCGTGAACACTGAAGCTTTCTTT